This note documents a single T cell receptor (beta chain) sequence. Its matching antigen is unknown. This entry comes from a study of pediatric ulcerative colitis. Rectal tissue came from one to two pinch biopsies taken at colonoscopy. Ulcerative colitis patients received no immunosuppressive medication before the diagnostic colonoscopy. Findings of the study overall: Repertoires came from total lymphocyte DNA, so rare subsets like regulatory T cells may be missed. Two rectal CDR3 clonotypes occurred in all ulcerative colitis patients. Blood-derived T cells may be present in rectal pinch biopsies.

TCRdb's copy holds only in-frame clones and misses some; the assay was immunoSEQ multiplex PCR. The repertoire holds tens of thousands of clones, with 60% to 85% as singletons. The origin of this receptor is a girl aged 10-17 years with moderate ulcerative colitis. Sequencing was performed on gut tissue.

The CDR3 region is CASSLGGGTGYGYTF. The CDR3 bases are TGTGCCAGCAGCTTAGGCGGGGGGACAGGCTATGGCTACACCTTC. The genes are TRBV11-2 and TRBJ1-2, with 8 nucleotides matching TRBD1. With V trimmed by 1 base and J by 4 bases, 5 bases remained unmatched. The CDR3 runs 15 residues. CDR1 SGHAT and CDR2 FQNNGV come from the germline V gene.